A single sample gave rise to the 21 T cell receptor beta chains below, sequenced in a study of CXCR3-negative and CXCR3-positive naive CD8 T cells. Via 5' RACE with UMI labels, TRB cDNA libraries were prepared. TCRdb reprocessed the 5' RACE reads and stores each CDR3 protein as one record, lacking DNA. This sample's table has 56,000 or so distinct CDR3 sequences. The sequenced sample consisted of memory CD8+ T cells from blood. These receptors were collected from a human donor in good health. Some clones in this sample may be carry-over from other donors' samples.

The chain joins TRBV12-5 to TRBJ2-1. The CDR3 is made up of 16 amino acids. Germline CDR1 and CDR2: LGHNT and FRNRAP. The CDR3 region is CASGLVVAGSYNEQFF.

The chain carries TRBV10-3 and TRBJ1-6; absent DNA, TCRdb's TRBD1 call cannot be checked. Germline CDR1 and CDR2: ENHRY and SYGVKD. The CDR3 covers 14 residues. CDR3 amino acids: CAITPSSSQSPLHF.

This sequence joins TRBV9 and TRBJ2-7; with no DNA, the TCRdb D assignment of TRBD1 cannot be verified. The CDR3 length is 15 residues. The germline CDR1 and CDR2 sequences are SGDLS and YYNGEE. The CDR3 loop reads CASSVGGTGAYEQYF.

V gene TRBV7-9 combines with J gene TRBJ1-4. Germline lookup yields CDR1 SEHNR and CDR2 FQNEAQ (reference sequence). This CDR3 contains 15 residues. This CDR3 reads CASSPSPQGDEKLFF.

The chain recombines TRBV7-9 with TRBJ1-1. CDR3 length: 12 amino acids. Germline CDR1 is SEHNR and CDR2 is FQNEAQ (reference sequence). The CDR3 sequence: CASSLDDGEAFF.

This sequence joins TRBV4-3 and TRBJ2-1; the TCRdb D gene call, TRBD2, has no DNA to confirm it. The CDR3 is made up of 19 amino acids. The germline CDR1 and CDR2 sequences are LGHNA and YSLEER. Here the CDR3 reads CASSQGGGFSGGAYNEQFF.

This CDR3 is CSVGGTSAYQETQYF. This chain joins TRBV29-1 and TRBJ2-5; TCRdb's D call of TRBD2 is untestable without DNA. The CDR3 is 15 residues long. CDR1 is SQVTM and CDR2 is ANQGSEA in the germline V gene.

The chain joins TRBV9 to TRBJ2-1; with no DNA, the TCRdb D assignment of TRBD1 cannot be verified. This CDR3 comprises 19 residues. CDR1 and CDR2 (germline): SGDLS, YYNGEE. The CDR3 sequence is CASSVGLVARGSSYNEQFF.

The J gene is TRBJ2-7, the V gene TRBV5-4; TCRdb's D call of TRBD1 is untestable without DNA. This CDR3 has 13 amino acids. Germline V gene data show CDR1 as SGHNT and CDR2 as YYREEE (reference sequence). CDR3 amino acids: CASSLKGGYEQYF. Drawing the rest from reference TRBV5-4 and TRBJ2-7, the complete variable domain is ETGVTQSPTHLIKTRGQQVTLRCSSQSGHNTVSWYQQALGQGPQFIFQYYREEENGRGNFPPRFSGLQFPNYSSELNVNALELDDSALYLCASSLKGGYEQYFGPGTRLTVT.

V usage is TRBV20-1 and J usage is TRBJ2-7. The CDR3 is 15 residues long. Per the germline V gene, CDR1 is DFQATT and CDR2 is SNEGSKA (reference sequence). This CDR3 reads CSASDTEHDYYEQYF.

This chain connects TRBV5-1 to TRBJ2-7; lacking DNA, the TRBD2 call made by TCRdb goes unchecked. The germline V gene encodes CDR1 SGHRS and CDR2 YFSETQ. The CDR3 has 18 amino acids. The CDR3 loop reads CASSLEGLAGGPNYEQYF.

CDR3 sequence reads: CASSLAPAGPYNEQFF. The gene calls are TRBV5-6 and TRBJ2-1; TCRdb lists TRBD2, though no DNA is available to test this call. Germline CDR1 is SGHDT and CDR2 is YYEEEE. There are 16 residues in the CDR3.

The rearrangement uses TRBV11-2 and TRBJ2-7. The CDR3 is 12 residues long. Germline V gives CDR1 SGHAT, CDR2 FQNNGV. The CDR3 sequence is CASRGGFDEQYF.

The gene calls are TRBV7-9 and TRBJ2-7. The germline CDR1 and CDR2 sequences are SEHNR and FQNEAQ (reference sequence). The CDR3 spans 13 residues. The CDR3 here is CASSLSIGDEQYF.

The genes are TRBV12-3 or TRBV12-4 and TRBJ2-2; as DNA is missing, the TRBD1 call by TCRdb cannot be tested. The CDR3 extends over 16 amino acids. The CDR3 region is CASSLNDRVDTGELFF.

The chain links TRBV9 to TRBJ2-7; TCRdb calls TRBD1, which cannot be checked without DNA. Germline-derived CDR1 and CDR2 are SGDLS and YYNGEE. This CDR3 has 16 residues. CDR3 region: CASSVTGLGEGDEQYF.

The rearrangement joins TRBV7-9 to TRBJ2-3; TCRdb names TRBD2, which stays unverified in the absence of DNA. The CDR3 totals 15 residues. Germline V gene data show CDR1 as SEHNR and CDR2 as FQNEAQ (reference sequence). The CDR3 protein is CASSPSGVSTDTQYF.

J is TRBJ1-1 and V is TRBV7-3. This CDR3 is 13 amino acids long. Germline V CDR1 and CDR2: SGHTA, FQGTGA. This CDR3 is CASSSGLDTEAFF.

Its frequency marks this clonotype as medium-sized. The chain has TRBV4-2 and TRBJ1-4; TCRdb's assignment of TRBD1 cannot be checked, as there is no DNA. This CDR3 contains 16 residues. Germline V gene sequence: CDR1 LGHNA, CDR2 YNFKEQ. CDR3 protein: CASSQDRGTGGEKLFF.

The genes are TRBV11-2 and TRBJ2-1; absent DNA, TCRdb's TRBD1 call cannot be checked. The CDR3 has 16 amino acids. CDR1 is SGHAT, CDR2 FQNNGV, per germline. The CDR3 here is CASSHPATGVGNEQFF. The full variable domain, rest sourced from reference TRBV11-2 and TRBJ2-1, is EAGVAQSPRYKIIEKRQSVAFWCNPISGHATLYWYQQILGQGPKLLIQFQNNGVVDDSQLPKDRFSAERLKGVDSTLKIQPAKLEDSAVYLCASSHPATGVGNEQFFGPGTRLTVL.

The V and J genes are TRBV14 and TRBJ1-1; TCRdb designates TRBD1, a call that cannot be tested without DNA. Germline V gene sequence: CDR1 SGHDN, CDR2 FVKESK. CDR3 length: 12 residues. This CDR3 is CASSQSTGEAFF.